This T cell receptor (beta chain) derives from a study of neurological immune-mediated disorders (dated by TCRdb to the late 2010s). Broadly, across the study: Among the roughly 35 multiple sclerosis patients, 31 had relapsing-remitting MS and 3 had secondary progressive MS. Peripheral blood TCR-beta repertoires from patients with HTLV-I-associated myelopathy (HAM/TSP), patients with multiple sclerosis, and healthy controls were compared in the study using UMI-based sequencing. Longitudinal samples, technical triplicates and paired sorted CD4+ and CD8+ T-cell subsets, alongside PBMC samples, were included among the approximately 110 TCR-beta libraries. The cohort was made up of about 65 subjects, consisting of about 14 HAM/TSP patients, about 34 multiple sclerosis patients and around 20 healthy controls. The research as a whole found: Expanded clones from different subjects shared no identical CDR3 amino acid sequences, which suggests that TCR-beta repertoires were private in all groups. The MS cluster was not associated with any clinical or MRI features, and the authors stated that larger cohorts are needed. The highest TCR clonal expansion was observed in HAM/TSP patients, whereas the lowest was observed in MS patients, even when compared with healthy controls. In a phylogenetic analysis, the repertoires of 18 out of 34 MS patients fell into a single cluster of related CDR3 sequences, pointing to a possible signature at the repertoire level.

cDNA was synthesized by template-switch 5'RACE using a primer with a 10-nucleotide random unique molecular identifier that tagged each TCR transcript. Over 160 million TCR-beta sequences, covering 15-18 subjects, were produced in each sequencing run. Total RNA was extracted with the RNeasy kit. The KAPA Real-time Library Amplification kit was used to amplify TCR-beta VDJ regions with primers for the TCR constant region and the 5'RACE anchor. A first PCR added sample indexes and Illumina adaptors, after which a second PCR increased the library yield. After Ampure bead purification, the TCR product of roughly 650 bp was size-selected on a 2% E-gel SizeSelection system. Before pooling, libraries had their quality checked on a Bioanalyzer, their concentration measured with Qubit, and their quantity determined with the Kapa Library Quantification kit. An Illumina HiSeq 2500 sequenced the libraries paired-end 2 x 150 bp. To increase sequence diversity, roughly 24-30% phiX was spiked into each library pool. The study's own analysis went as follows. Quality-filtered reads were processed with the UMI-based MiGEC pipeline, which removed over 75% of raw TCR sequences during error correction. IMGT germline references were used for alignment of VDJ genes, and clonotypes were defined by a unique CDR3 amino acid sequence together with V-J genes. Clonal expansion, Shannon diversity and CDR3 relatedness (CalcPairwiseDistances, ClusterSamples) were evaluated with VDJtools, and phylogenetic trees were built with CLCbio workbench. Expanded clones were defined as having at least 8 unique UMIs, based on coefficient-of-variation modelling across technical triplicates. TCRdb trimmed the raw reads at Q25, called clones with MiXCR and kept productive beta chains. Each record represents a unique CDR3 protein, reported with the most common genes and DNA among its rows. None of the V and J calls come from the authors' own analysis; TCRdb made them. The sample profile shows tens of thousands of distinct CDR3 sequences; 2.5% of them were found once. Of the sample, about 2.4% is held by the ten largest clones.

This clonotype has a count of ten or more. The antigen it binds to is not known. Base qualities were left out, and no much larger clone turns up one base away. V is trimmed back by 4 bases and J by 3 bases, and the junction contains 9 bases that no gene match accounts for. CDR1 and CDR2, looked up from the germline V gene, are SGHRS and YFSETQ. The CDR3 contains 16 residues, cysteine and phenylalanine counted. The read is trimmed to its CDR3 DNA, 48 bases read in frame from base 1. For the unsorted PBMC libraries, 2 million PBMCs were stored in RNAlater at -80 degrees C until RNA extraction and were used to generate the libraries. The multiple sclerosis patients were enrolled in a US clinical protocol that evaluated disease progression with magnetic resonance imaging. Peripheral blood was subjected to Ficoll-Hypaque density gradient centrifugation to isolate PBMCs, which were then cryopreserved in liquid nitrogen.

Sequencing was done on a sample of PBMCs. This sequence was found in a man aged 50 to 59 with multiple sclerosis. This receptor chain uses TRBV5-1 and TRBJ2-2; 7 nucleotides in the junction match TRBD1. The nucleotide sequence reads as follows: TGCGCCAGCAGCGACTACCGGGACAGCTACACCGGGGAGCTGTTTTTT. It translates to CASSDYRDSYTGELFF.